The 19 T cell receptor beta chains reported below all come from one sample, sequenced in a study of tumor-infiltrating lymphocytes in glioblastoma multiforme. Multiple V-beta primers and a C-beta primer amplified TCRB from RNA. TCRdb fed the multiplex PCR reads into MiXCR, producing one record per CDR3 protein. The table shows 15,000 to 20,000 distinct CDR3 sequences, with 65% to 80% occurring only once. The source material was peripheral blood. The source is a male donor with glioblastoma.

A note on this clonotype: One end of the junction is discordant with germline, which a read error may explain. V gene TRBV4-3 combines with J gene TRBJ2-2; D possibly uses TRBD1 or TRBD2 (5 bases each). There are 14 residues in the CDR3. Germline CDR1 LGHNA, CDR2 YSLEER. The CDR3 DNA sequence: TGCGCCAACAGCCAAGACAGAGGGACCGGGAAGCTGTTTTTT. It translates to CANSQDRGTGKLFF.

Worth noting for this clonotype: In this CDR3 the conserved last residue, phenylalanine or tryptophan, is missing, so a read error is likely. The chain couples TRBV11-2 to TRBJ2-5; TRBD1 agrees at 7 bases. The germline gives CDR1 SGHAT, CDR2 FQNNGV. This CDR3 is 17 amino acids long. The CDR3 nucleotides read TGCGCCAGCAGCTTAGGTTGGGACAGAGTTTCCGAGGAGACCCAGTACGTC. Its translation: CASSLGWDRVSEETQYV.

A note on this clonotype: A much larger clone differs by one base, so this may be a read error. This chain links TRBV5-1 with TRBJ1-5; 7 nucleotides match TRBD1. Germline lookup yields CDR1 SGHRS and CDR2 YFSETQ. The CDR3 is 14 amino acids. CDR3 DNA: TGCGACAGCAGCTTGGGACAGAGCAATCAGCCCCAGCATTTT. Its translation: CDSSLGQSNQPQHF.

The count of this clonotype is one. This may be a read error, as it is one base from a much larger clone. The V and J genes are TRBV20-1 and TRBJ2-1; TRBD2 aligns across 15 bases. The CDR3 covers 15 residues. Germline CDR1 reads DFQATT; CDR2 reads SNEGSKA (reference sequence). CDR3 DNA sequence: TGCAGTGCTATAGCCGGGACTAGCGGGAGGTCTGAGCAGTCCTTC. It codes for CSAIAGTSGRSEQSF.

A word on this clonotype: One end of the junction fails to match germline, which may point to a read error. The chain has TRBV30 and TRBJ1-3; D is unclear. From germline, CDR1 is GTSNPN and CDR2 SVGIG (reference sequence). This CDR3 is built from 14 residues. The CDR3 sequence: CVWYRRSSGNTIYF. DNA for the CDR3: TGTGTCTGGTATCGACGGAGCTCTGGAAACACAATATATTTT.

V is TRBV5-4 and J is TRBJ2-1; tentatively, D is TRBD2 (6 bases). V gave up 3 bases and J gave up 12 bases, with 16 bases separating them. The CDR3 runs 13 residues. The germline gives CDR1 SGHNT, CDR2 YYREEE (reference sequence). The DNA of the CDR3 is TGTGCCAGCAGCTACGGGACTTCATCGGTGCAGTTCTTC. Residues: CASSYGTSSVQFF.

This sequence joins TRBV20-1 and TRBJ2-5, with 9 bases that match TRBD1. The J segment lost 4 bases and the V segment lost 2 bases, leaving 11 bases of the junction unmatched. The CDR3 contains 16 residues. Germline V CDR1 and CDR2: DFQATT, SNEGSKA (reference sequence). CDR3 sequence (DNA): TGCAGTGCTAGATACGGGACAGGGTGGGTTCGAGAGACCCAGTACTTC. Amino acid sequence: CSARYGTGWVRETQYF.

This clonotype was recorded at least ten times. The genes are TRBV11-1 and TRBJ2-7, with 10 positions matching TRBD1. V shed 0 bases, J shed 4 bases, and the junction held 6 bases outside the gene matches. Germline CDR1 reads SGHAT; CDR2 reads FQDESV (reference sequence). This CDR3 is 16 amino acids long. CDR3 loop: CASSLARLDRGYEQYF. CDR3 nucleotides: TGTGCCAGCAGCTTAGCGCGTCTGGACAGGGGGTACGAGCAGTACTTC.

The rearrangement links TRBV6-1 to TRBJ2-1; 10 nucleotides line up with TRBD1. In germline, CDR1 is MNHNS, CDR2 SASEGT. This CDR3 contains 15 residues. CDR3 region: CGSSGDRGPYNEQFF. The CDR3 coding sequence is TGTGGTAGCAGCGGGGACAGGGGACCTTACAATGAGCAGTTCTTC.

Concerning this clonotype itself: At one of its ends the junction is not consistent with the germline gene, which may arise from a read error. This CDR3 reads CARSRGGLAGVSGDTQCF. Here the CDR3 DNA reads TGTGCTCGCAGCCGAGGTGGACTAGCGGGAGTTTCGGGAGATACGCAGTGCTTT. This chain links TRBV11-2 with TRBJ2-3; 13 bases line up with TRBD2. Germline V gene data show CDR1 as SGHAT and CDR2 as FQNNGV. The CDR3 consists of 18 residues.

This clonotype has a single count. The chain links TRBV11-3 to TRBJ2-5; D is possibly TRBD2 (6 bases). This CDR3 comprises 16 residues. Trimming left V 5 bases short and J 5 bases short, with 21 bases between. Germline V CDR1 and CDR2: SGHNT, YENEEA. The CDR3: CASSPRTNWGKETQYF. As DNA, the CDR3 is TGTGCCAGCAGCCCCAGGACTAACTGGGGAAAGGAGACCCAGTACTTC. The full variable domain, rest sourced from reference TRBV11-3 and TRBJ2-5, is EAGVVQSPRYKIIEKKQPVAFWCNPISGHNTLYWYLQNLGQGPELLIRYENEEAVDDSQLPKDRFSAERLKGVDSTLKIQPAELGDSAVYLCASSPRTNWGKETQYFGPGTRLLVL.

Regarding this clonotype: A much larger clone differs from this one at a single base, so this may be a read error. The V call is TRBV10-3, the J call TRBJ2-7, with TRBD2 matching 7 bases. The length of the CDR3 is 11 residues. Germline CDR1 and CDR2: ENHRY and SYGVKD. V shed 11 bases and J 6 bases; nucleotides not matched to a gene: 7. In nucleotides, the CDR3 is TGTGCCCCCAGGACTAGTAGCGAGCAGTACTTC. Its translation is CAPRTSSEQYF.

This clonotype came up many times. The DNA for the CDR3 is TGTGCCAGCAGCTCCGGGCTAGATTATCTCCACAAAACAGATACGCAGTATTTT. Its protein is CASSSGLDYLHKTDTQYF. The rearrangement joins TRBV5-4 to TRBJ2-3, with D unresolved. Per the germline V gene, CDR1 is SGHNT and CDR2 is YYREEE (reference sequence). The V end was cut by 3 bases, the J end by 3 bases, with 23 bases between. This CDR3 is 18 amino acids long.

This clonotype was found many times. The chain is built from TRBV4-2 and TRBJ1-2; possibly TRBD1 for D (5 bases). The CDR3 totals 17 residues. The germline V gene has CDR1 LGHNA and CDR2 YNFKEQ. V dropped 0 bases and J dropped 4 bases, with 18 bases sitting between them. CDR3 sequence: CASSQERQDILGYGYTF. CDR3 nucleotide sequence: TGTGCCAGCAGCCAAGAGAGGCAGGACATCTTAGGCTATGGCTACACCTTC.

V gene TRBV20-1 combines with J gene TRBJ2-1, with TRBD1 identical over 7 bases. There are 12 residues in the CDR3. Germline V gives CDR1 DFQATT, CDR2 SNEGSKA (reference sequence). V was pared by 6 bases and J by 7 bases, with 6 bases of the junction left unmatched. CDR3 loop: CSARQGRNEQFF. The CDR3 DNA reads TGCAGTGCAAGACAGGGTCGGAATGAGCAGTTCTTC.

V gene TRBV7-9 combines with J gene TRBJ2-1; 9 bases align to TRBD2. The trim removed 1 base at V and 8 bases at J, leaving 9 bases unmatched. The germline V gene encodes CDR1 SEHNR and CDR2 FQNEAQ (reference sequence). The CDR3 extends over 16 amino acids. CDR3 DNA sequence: TGTGCCAGCAGCTTAGGACAAGCGGGAGGCCTCGATGAGCAGTTCTTC. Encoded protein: CASSLGQAGGLDEQFF.

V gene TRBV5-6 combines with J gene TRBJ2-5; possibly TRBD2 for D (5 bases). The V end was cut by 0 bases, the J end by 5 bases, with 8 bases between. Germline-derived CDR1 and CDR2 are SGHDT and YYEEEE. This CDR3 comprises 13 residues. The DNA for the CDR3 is TGTGCCAGCAGCTTGGAGGAGGTTGAGACCCAGTACTTC. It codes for CASSLEEVETQYF.

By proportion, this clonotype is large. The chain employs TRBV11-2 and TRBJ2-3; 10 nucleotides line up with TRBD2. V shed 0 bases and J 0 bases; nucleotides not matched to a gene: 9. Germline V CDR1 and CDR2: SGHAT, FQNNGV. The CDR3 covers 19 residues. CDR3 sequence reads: CASSLDTLAGDPSTDTQYF. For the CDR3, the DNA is TGTGCCAGCAGCTTAGATACGCTAGCGGGGGACCCTAGCACAGATACGCAGTATTTT.

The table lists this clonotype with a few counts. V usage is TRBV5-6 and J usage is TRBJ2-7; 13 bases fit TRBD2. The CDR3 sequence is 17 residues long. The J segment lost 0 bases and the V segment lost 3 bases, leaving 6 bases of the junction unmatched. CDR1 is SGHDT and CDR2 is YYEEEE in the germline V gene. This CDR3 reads CASSYGLAGVASYEQYF. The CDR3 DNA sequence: TGTGCCAGCAGCTATGGACTAGCGGGAGTAGCCTCCTACGAGCAGTACTTC.